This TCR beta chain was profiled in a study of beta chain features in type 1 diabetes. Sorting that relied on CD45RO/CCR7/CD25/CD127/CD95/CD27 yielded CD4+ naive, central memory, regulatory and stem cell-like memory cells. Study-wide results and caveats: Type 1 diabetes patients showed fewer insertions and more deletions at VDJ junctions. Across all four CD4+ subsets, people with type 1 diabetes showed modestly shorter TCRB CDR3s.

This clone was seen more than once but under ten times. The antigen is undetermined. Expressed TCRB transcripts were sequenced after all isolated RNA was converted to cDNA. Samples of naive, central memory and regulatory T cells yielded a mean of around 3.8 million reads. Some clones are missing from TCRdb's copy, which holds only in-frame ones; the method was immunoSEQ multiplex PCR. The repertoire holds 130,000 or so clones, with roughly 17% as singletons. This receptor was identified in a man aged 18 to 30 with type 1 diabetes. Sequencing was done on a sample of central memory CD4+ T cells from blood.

This chain's CDR3 is CASSASVTDTQYF. CDR3 nucleotides: TGTGCCAGCAGCGCGTCGGTTACAGATACGCAGTATTTT. This chain joins TRBV7-2 and TRBJ2-3, with unresolved D. The V end was cut by 5 bases, the J end by 3 bases, with 9 bases between. The germline CDR1 and CDR2 sequences are SGHTA and FQGNSA. The CDR3 has 13 amino acids.